A single sample gave rise to the 26 T cell receptor beta chains below, sequenced in a study of shared clonotypes between healthy human individuals. The assay was immunoSEQ multiplex PCR, and TCRdb's table has in-frame clones only and misses some. The data show about 1.1 million clones, around 78% seen once. The sequencing input was memory CD4+ T cells from PBMCs. Subset indicated: CD45RA-negative fraction. These receptors were collected from a man aged 18 to 29 in good health. Some clones in this sample may be carry-over from other donors' samples.

A note on this clone: Additional DNA sequences in this sample encode the identical CDR3. This chain joins TRBV28 and TRBJ1-5; D gene unclear. The CDR3 sequence is 12 residues long. V was clipped by 1 base and J by 6 bases, with 4 bases between them. Germline V gene sequence: CDR1 MDHEN, CDR2 SYDVKM. The CDR3 is CASSLSPQPQHF. The DNA of the CDR3 is TGTGCCAGCAGTTTATCTCCTCAGCCCCAGCATTTT.

The V gene is TRBV28, the J gene TRBJ1-2; D may be TRBD1 (5 bases). This CDR3 region has 15 residues. Germline V CDR1 and CDR2: MDHEN, SYDVKM. V shed 3 bases and J shed 5 bases, with 16 bases lying between them. CDR3 DNA sequence: TGTGCCAGCAGTTTGGCCCGGGGCAGCGGTTATGGCTACACCTTC. Its protein is CASSLARGSGYGYTF.

This clone was counted once. CDR3 sequence: CASSWQLGGVYEQYF. CDR3 DNA: TGTGCCAGCAGTTGGCAACTAGGGGGGGTCTACGAGCAGTACTTC. The chain joins TRBV6-1 to TRBJ2-7; a weak D match, TRBD2 (7 bases). CDR3 length equals 15 residues. Trimming pared 5 bases from V and 3 bases from J, leaving 17 bases between. The germline CDR1 and CDR2 sequences are MNHNS and SASEGT.

This clone came up many times. The V gene is TRBV6-5, the J gene TRBJ1-1, with D unresolved. This CDR3 spans 13 amino acids. Germline-derived CDR1 and CDR2 are MNHEY and SVGAGI. The V end was cut by 2 bases, the J end by 5 bases, with 9 bases between. The CDR3 protein is CASSYNAETEAFF. CDR3 in DNA: TGTGCCAGCAGTTACAACGCGGAGACTGAAGCTTTCTTT.

This chain links TRBV7-3 with TRBJ2-1; weak D call: TRBD2 (5 bases). Trimming removed 4 bases from V and 9 bases from J, with 13 bases in between. The CDR3 contains 13 residues. The germline V gene encodes CDR1 SGHTA and CDR2 FQGTGA. The CDR3 DNA reads as TGTGCCAGCAGCTCAGTTAGCGAAGGTGAGCAGTTCTTC. The encoded protein is CASSSVSEGEQFF.

The gene calls are TRBV5-4 and TRBJ1-5; D is unclear. The V gene's germline CDR1 is SGHNT and CDR2 YYREEE (reference sequence). CDR3 size: 14 residues. V lost 0 bases and J lost 3, with 7 bases in between. CDR3 bases: TGTGCCAGCAGCTTGGAGGGTCCCAATCAGCCCCAGCATTTT. As protein: CASSLEGPNQPQHF.

Written as DNA, the CDR3 is TGTGCTACTTCCTACGGCTTAGTGGGTAATCAGCCCCAGCATTTT. It encodes CATSYGLVGNQPQHF. The chain recombines TRBV19 with TRBJ1-5, with D uncertain. Germline V CDR1 and CDR2: LNHDA, SQIVND (reference sequence). The CDR3 sequence is 15 residues long.

The chain couples TRBV6-6 to TRBJ1-3, with unresolved D. The germline CDR1 and CDR2 sequences are MNHNY and SVGAGI (reference sequence). The length of the CDR3 is 15 residues. Trimming removed 2 bases at V and 2 bases at J, with 10 bases between. The DNA for the CDR3 is TGTGCCAGCAGTTACGGCTGGGCTACTGGAAACACCATATATTTT. Translating gives CASSYGWATGNTIYF.

V usage is TRBV7-8 and J usage is TRBJ2-3; D is unresolved. V was shortened by 2 bases and J by 0 bases, with 21 bases between the two germline ends. Germline V lookup: CDR1 SGHVS, CDR2 FQNEAQ. This CDR3 has 19 residues. CDR3: CASSLRPSGHRPSTDTQYF. The CDR3 nucleotides are TGTGCCAGCAGCTTAAGGCCTAGTGGGCACCGTCCTAGCACAGATACGCAGTATTTT.

The chain links TRBV5-4 to TRBJ2-5; a weak D match, TRBD2 (5 bases). The CDR3 is 16 residues long. CDR1 is SGHNT and CDR2 is YYREEE in the germline V gene (reference sequence). The germline V and J ends were trimmed by 3 bases and 0 bases, with 15 bases remaining between them. Here the CDR3 reads CASSSRRRLYQETQYF. The CDR3 bases are TGTGCCAGCAGCTCCAGACGGAGGCTCTACCAAGAGACCCAGTACTTC. Filled out from reference TRBV5-4 and TRBJ2-5, the complete variable domain reads ETGVTQSPTHLIKTRGQQVTLRCSSQSGHNTVSWYQQALGQGPQFIFQYYREEENGRGNFPPRFSGLQFPNYSSELNVNALELDDSALYLCASSSRRRLYQETQYFGPGTRLLVL.

The CDR3 spells CASSFLPTGRNEKLFF. CDR3 nucleotides: TGTGCCAGCAGTTTCTTGCCGACAGGACGTAATGAAAAACTGTTTTTT. The V call is TRBV28, the J call TRBJ1-4; the D gene is possibly TRBD1 (6 bases). Per germline, CDR1 MDHEN and CDR2 SYDVKM. The CDR3 consists of 16 residues. Trimming stripped 3 bases from V and 4 bases from J, with 15 bases between.

The chain is built from TRBV2 and TRBJ1-1, with TRBD1 matching 11 bases. Germline V CDR1 and CDR2: SNHLY, FYNNEI. The CDR3 runs 21 residues. J was trimmed by 6 bases and V by 0 bases; bases with no gene match: 21. The DNA of the CDR3 is TGTGCCAGCAGTGAAGCGCTTAGTGGACAGGGGGCCAATTGGTCGCTCCCTGAAGCTTTCTTT. Its translation is CASSEALSGQGANWSLPEAFF.

This chain connects TRBV27 to TRBJ2-1; TRBD2 agrees at 9 bases. V was pared by 5 bases and J by 1 base, with 15 bases of the junction left unmatched. The CDR3 is made up of 19 amino acids. Per germline, CDR1 MNHEY and CDR2 SMNVEV (reference sequence). The CDR3 spells CASSTVLAGKSDSYNEQFF. The CDR3 bases are TGTGCCAGCAGTACCGTGCTAGCGGGAAAATCCGATTCCTACAATGAGCAGTTCTTC.

V and J are TRBV9 and TRBJ2-3; 7 bases agree with TRBD1. Germline CDR1 is SGDLS and CDR2 is YYNGEE. The CDR3 runs to 13 residues. The junction had 1 base not matched to a gene; V was cut back by 5 bases and J by 1 base. CDR3 region: CASRGQRTDTQYF. The CDR3, as DNA: TGTGCCAGCAGGGGACAGCGCACAGATACGCAGTATTTT. Using reference TRBV9 and TRBJ2-3 for the parts outside the CDR3, the full variable domain is DSGVTQTPKHLITATGQRVTLRCSPRSGDLSVYWYQQSLDQGLQFLIQYYNGEERAKGNILERFSAQQFPDLHSELNLSSLELGDSALYFCASRGQRTDTQYFGPGTRLTVL.

The gene calls are TRBV6-1 and TRBJ1-3; D remains unclear. V dropped 5 bases and J dropped 0 bases, with 11 bases sitting between them. CDR1 is MNHNS, CDR2 SASEGT, per germline. The CDR3 is 15 residues long. In nucleotides, the CDR3 is TGTGCCAGCAGTCCCGGACTGAGCTCTGGAAACACCATATATTTT. As protein: CASSPGLSSGNTIYF.

This rearrangement joins TRBV11-2 to TRBJ2-4; 15 bases agree with TRBD2. V lost 5 bases, J lost 0 bases, and 8 bases stayed unmatched. CDR3 length equals 19 residues. CDR1 and CDR2 (germline): SGHAT, FQNNGV. The CDR3 protein is CASSPGLAGGTLAKNIQYF. CDR3 nucleotide sequence: TGTGCCAGCAGCCCTGGACTAGCGGGGGGGACGCTAGCCAAAAACATTCAGTACTTC. The variable domain in full, with the rest retrieved from reference TRBV11-2 and TRBJ2-4, is EAGVAQSPRYKIIEKRQSVAFWCNPISGHATLYWYQQILGQGPKLLIQFQNNGVVDDSQLPKDRFSAERLKGVDSTLKIQPAKLEDSAVYLCASSPGLAGGTLAKNIQYFGAGTRLSVL.

V usage is TRBV7-9 and J usage is TRBJ1-3, with no clear D. Trimming removed 2 bases from V and 4 bases from J, with 6 bases in between. This CDR3 has 13 amino acids. CDR1 and CDR2 from the germline V gene are SEHNR and FQNEAQ (reference sequence). CDR3 coding DNA: TGTGCCAGCAGCTTAAGTGAGGGAAACACCATATATTTT. The encoded protein is CASSLSEGNTIYF.

The chain is built from TRBV28 and TRBJ1-3; D gene ambiguous. V lost 8 bases and J 0 bases, leaving 8 bases between the germline ends. Looked up from germline, CDR1 is MDHEN and CDR2 is SYDVKM. The CDR3 is 13 residues long. The CDR3 sequence: CASVRSSGNTIYF. The CDR3 coding sequence is TGTGCCAGCGTACGCAGCTCTGGAAACACCATATATTTT.

The chain is built from TRBV11-2 and TRBJ1-5, with D hard to call. This CDR3 has 14 amino acids. V dropped 3 bases and J dropped 3 bases, with 9 bases sitting between them. Germline V CDR1 and CDR2: SGHAT, FQNNGV. CDR3 protein: CASSFSDLNQPQHF. The DNA for the CDR3 is TGTGCCAGCAGCTTTTCCGATCTCAATCAGCCCCAGCATTTT.

Concerning this clone: A much more abundant neighbour one base away suggests this may be a read error. The sample carries other DNA sequences with the same CDR3. The genes are TRBV7-2 and TRBJ2-7; no firm D call. Between the trimmed V and J ends, which lost 3 bases and 3 bases, there was a span of 3 bases. CDR1 is SGHTA and CDR2 is FQGNSA in the germline V gene. The CDR3 runs to 11 residues. DNA of the CDR3: TGTGCCAGCAGCTTCTACTACGAGCAGTACTTC. The encoded protein is CASSFYYEQYF.

The CDR3: CASSRDYDTGELFF. The CDR3 nucleotides read TGTGCCAGCAGCAGGGACTACGACACCGGGGAGCTGTTTTTT. The V and J genes are TRBV6-1 and TRBJ2-2; 7 bases fit TRBD2. Germline assignment: CDR1 MNHNS and CDR2 SASEGT. V lost 6 bases and J lost 3; bases outside the gene matches: 4. This CDR3 contains 14 residues.

This sequence joins TRBV6-6 and TRBJ1-2; no definite D call. Germline V lookup: CDR1 MNHNY, CDR2 SVGAGI (reference sequence). The CDR3 sequence is 16 residues long. The V and J ends lost 2 bases and 0 bases respectively, with 13 bases between them. DNA for the CDR3: TGTGCCAGCAGTTACCCTTCGGGTATAGCTAACTATGGCTACACCTTC. Protein product: CASSYPSGIANYGYTF.

The chain joins TRBV19 to TRBJ2-5, with 11 bases aligning to TRBD2. Germline V gene data show CDR1 as LNHDA and CDR2 as SQIVND (reference sequence). This CDR3 contains 14 residues. After removal of 7 bases from V and 2 bases from J, the junction contained 3 bases not matched to a gene. Written as DNA, the CDR3 is TGTGCCAGTAAGGGACTAGCGGCTCAAGAGACCCAGTACTTC. Translation: CASKGLAAQETQYF.

V usage is TRBV6-5 and J usage is TRBJ2-2, with 7 bases that match TRBD1. Per the germline V gene, CDR1 is MNHEY and CDR2 is SVGAGI. The CDR3 contains 14 residues. Trimming removed 6 bases from V and 2 bases from J; junction bases left unmatched: 3. The CDR3: CASSHRGNTGELFF. CDR3 nucleotides: TGTGCCAGCAGCCACAGGGGAAACACCGGGGAGCTGTTTTTT.

This chain joins TRBV18 and TRBJ1-2; possibly TRBD1 for D (5 bases). V lost 2 bases, J lost 7 bases, and 11 bases lay in between. This CDR3 region has 13 residues. Germline V gene sequence: CDR1 KGHSH, CDR2 LQKENI. The CDR3 DNA reads TGTGCCAGCTCACCAGACGGGGGTTCTGGCTACACCTTC. This translates into CASSPDGGSGYTF.

The chain has TRBV28 and TRBJ1-1; a weak D match, TRBD1 (6 bases). Germline V CDR1 and CDR2: MDHEN, SYDVKM. V was trimmed by 2 bases and J by 10 bases, leaving 17 bases between them. The length of the CDR3 is 14 residues. CDR3 loop: CASSLPGQGRRAFF. CDR3 nucleotides: TGTGCCAGCAGTTTACCCGGGCAGGGGCGCCGAGCTTTCTTT. Combining the CDR3 with reference TRBV28 and TRBJ1-1 gives the whole variable domain DVKVTQSSRYLVKRTGEKVFLECVQDMDHENMFWYRQDPGLGLRLIYFSYDVKMKEKGDIPEGYSVSREKKERFSLILESASTNQTSMYLCASSLPGQGRRAFFGQGTRLTVV.